This TCR beta chain was obtained from a study of shared clonotypes between healthy human individuals. Worth noting for this clone: Antigen unknown.

Healthy adults negative for HIV, lacking recent acute infections or vaccinations, served as donors. Points from the study as a whole: Genetic and exposure-history diversity was limited by the few donors.

The CDR3 is made up of 14 amino acids. CDR1 and CDR2 (germline): SQVTM, ANQGSEA. The junction had 6 bases not matched to a gene; V was cut back by 3 bases and J by 4 bases. The data were produced by immunoSEQ multiplex PCR, yet TCRdb's version contains in-frame clones alone and is incomplete. The table lists hundreds of thousands of clones, about 80% of them singletons. Sequencing used PBMCs. V usage is TRBV29-1 and J usage is TRBJ2-7, with 10 bases aligning to TRBD1. This clonotype was sampled from a middle-aged woman in good health. Some clones in this sample may be carry-over from other donors' samples. The CDR3 region is CSVDVGGQGYEQYF. DNA for the CDR3: TGCAGCGTTGATGTTGGGGGACAGGGGTACGAGCAGTACTTC.